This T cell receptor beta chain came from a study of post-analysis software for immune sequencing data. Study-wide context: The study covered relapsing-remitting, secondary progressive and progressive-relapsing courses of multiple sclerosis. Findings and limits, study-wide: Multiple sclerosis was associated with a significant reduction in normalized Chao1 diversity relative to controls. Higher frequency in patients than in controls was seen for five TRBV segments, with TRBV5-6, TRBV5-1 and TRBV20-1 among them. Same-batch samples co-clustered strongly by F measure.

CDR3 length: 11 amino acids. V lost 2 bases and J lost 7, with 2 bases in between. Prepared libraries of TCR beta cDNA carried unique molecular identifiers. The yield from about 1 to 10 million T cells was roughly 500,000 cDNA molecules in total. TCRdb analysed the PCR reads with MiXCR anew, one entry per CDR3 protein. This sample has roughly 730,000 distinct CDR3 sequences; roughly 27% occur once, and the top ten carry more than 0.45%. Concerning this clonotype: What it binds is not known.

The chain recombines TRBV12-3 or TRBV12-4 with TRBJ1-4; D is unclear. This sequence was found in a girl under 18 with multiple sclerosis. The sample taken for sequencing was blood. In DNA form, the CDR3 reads TGTGCCAGCAGTTTAACTGAAAAACTGTTTTTT. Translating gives CASSLTEKLFF.